A selection of T cell receptor beta chains follows, all from one sample in a study of T cells after yellow fever vaccination. TCRdb fed the 5' RACE reads into MiXCR, producing one record per CDR3 protein. This sample has about 180,000 distinct CDR3 sequences, with about 6.2% found just once. Specimen: CD4+ T cells sorted from PBMCs, collected on the day of the first yellow fever vaccination. The receptors were sampled from a young man who received the YFV17D yellow fever vaccine. Each CDR3 is given with its conserved first and last residue. The order of the fields is clone size, J gene, D gene, V gene, CDR3 protein, CDR3 DNA. D genes are given only for firm matches. The size of a clone is reported for some rows only, either as once, few or many, or as a class for expanded clones.

>many|TRBJ1-4|.|TRBV4-2
CASSHPQGSTNEKLFF
TGTGCCAGCAGCCACCCACAGGGATCAACTAATGAAAAACTGTTTTTT
>few|TRBJ2-3|TRBD2|TRBV11-2
CASSLGLAGGPVTDTQYF
TGTGCCAGCAGCTTGGGACTAGCGGGGGGGCCGGTGACAGATACGCAGTATTTT
>many|TRBJ2-3|.|TRBV2
CAGSSTSSTDTQYF
TGTGCTGGGAGCTCGACCTCTAGCACAGATACGCAGTATTTT
>many|TRBJ2-3|.|TRBV6-1
CASSEALGRAVDTQYF
TGTGCCAGCAGTGAAGCGCTTGGCAGGGCAGTAGATACGCAGTATTTT
>few|TRBJ2-2|.|TRBV24-1
CATSDVSYLNTGELFF
TGTGCCACCAGTGACGTCTCTTATCTCAACACCGGGGAGCTGTTTTTT
>few|TRBJ1-5|.|TRBV20-1
CSARQGMGYSNQPQHF
TGCAGTGCTAGACAGGGGATGGGGTATAGCAATCAGCCCCAGCATTTT
>.|TRBJ2-7|.|TRBV5-1
CASSEHYRRGREQYF
TGCGCCAGCAGCGAACATTACCGGCGGGGTCGTGAGCAGTACTTC
>.|TRBJ1-4|.|TRBV6-5
CASSYRTENEKLFF
TGTGCCAGCAGTTACAGGACAGAAAATGAAAAACTGTTTTTT
>.|TRBJ2-5|TRBD2|TRBV20-1
CSATGLAENQETQYF
TGCAGTGCTACCGGACTAGCGGAGAACCAAGAGACCCAGTACTTC
>.|TRBJ1-4|.|TRBV20-1
CSARDLQRGYNEKLFF
TGCAGTGCTAGAGACCTCCAAAGGGGGTATAATGAAAAACTGTTTTTT
>few|TRBJ1-6|TRBD1|TRBV20-1
CSARATVIWTGENSPLHF
TGCAGTGCTAGAGCGACGGTTATCTGGACAGGCGAAAATTCACCCCTCCACTTT
>few|TRBJ2-1|TRBD1|TRBV12-3/TRBV12-4
CASRQGLENEQFF
TGTGCCAGCAGACAGGGGTTGGAGAATGAGCAGTTCTTC
>many|TRBJ2-3|TRBD1|TRBV10-3
CAIRGSGGTGSTDTQYF
TGTGCCATCAGGGGGTCAGGGGGTACGGGGAGCACAGATACGCAGTATTTT
>.|TRBJ2-1|TRBD1|TRBV5-4
CASSLPGQGANEQFF
TGTGCCAGCAGCTTGCCGGGACAGGGGGCCAATGAGCAGTTCTTC
>many|TRBJ2-7|.|TRBV20-1
CSAKSPYEQYF
TGCAGTGCTAAGTCTCCCTACGAGCAGTACTTC
>many|TRBJ2-5|.|TRBV11-2
CASSPSPDQETQYF
TGTGCCAGCAGCCCCTCTCCAGACCAAGAGACCCAGTACTTC
>many|TRBJ2-5|TRBD1|TRBV5-1
CASSQGQGGETQYF
TGCGCCAGCAGCCAGGGACAGGGGGGAGAGACCCAGTACTTC
>many|TRBJ2-7|.|TRBV12-3/TRBV12-4
CASSLDASRDEQYF
TGTGCCAGCAGTTTAGATGCATCTAGGGACGAGCAGTACTTC
>many|TRBJ1-4|.|TRBV7-9
CASSLVEKLFF
TGTGCCAGCAGCTTGGTCGAAAAACTGTTTTTT
>many|TRBJ2-1|TRBD1|TRBV7-6
CASSFWTGNEQFF
TGTGCCAGCAGCTTCTGGACAGGGAATGAGCAGTTCTTC
>.|TRBJ1-6|.|TRBV19
CASTPGGSPLHF
TGTGCCAGTACCCCGGGGGGATCACCCCTCCACTTT
>.|TRBJ1-1|TRBD1|TRBV6-1
CASNDRAGAEAFF
TGTGCCAGCAATGACAGGGCCGGGGCTGAAGCTTTCTTT
>.|TRBJ1-2|TRBD1|TRBV20-1
CSASDPIQGGARVVTF
TGCAGTGCTAGTGACCCAATACAGGGGGGGGCGAGAGTAGTCACCTTC
>.|TRBJ2-7|.|TRBV3-1
CASSRNTYEQYF
TGTGCCAGCAGCCGTAACACTTACGAGCAGTACTTC
>many|TRBJ1-2|.|TRBV6-2/TRBV6-3
CASSYLSGYTF
TGTGCCAGCAGTTATCTCTCCGGCTACACCTTC
>many|TRBJ1-2|.|TRBV3-1
CASSPQGSLYGYTF
TGTGCCAGCAGCCCACAGGGTTCCCTCTATGGCTACACCTTC
>few|TRBJ1-2|TRBD1|TRBV6-5
CASSYYPRTGVVYGYTF
TGTGCCAGCAGTTACTACCCTCGAACAGGGGTTGTCTATGGCTACACCTTC
>.|TRBJ2-7|TRBD2|TRBV5-4
CASSLLAGNYEQYF
TGTGCCAGCAGCTTACTAGCGGGAAACTACGAGCAGTACTTC